This T cell receptor (beta chain) was found in a study of blood T cell repertoires in COVID-19. For the study at large: Samples of COVID-19 (acute and convalescent) were obtained from the United States, Italy and Spain. From T cells, B-cell-depleted T cells, or PBMCs came the material, which was cDNA or gDNA.

Original analysis: Estimates of nucleated cell counts were drawn from the amplification of reference gene primers. Generated by immunoSEQ multiplex PCR, the TCRdb table keeps only in-frame clones and is missing some. V and J calls and clone size are given by that table; D and trimming were obtained from the DNA. This sample has about 260,000 clones; 75% to 90% occur once, and the top ten carry approximately 4%. Individuals aged about 18 to 89 years were recruited from fewer than 25 US areas. The source of this sequence is a woman in her twenties or thirties with acute COVID-19. Sequencing was done on a sample of PBMCs or T cells enriched from blood (not recorded which).

The CDR3 here is CASSQDGLAGGTGELFF. CDR3 in DNA: TGTGCCAGCAGCCAAGACGGACTAGCGGGAGGAACCGGGGAGCTGTTTTTT. The V and J genes are TRBV3-1 (or the pseudogene TRBV3-2) and TRBJ2-2, with TRBD2 matching over 14 bases. The CDR3 runs to 17 residues. Unmatched junction bases numbered 2, after V lost 0 bases and J lost 5 bases. From germline, CDR1 is LGHDT and CDR2 YNNKEL (reference sequence).